These 2 T cell receptor beta chains originate from one sample sequenced in a study of blood T cell repertoires in COVID-19. Assay: immunoSEQ multiplex PCR; the TCRdb copy retains only in-frame clones and omits some. The sample yields 200,000 to 250,000 clones, nearly 90% seen once. Input material: PBMCs or T cells enriched from blood (not recorded which). The source is a man aged 25-45 years who had recovered from COVID-19.

The chain has TRBV15 and TRBJ1-3; maybe TRBD1 (5 bases). This CDR3 is built from 17 residues. Germline CDR1 LNHNV, CDR2 YYDKDF (reference sequence). Trimming removed 6 bases at V and 0 bases at J, with 18 bases between. The CDR3 bases are TGTGCCACCAGATCTTATTTCGGGGGAGTCTCTGGAAACACCATATATTTT. It encodes CATRSYFGGVSGNTIYF.

This chain uses TRBV3-1 (or the pseudogene TRBV3-2) with TRBJ2-1; 11 bases are a match to TRBD2. The CDR3 is 15 amino acids. The J segment lost 5 bases and the V segment lost 6 bases, leaving 6 bases of the junction unmatched. Germline values: CDR1 LGHDT, CDR2 YNNKEL (reference sequence). The chain's CDR3 is CASSQTSGANNEQFF. The CDR3 DNA is TGTGCCAGCAGTCAGACTAGCGGGGCAAACAATGAGCAGTTCTTC.